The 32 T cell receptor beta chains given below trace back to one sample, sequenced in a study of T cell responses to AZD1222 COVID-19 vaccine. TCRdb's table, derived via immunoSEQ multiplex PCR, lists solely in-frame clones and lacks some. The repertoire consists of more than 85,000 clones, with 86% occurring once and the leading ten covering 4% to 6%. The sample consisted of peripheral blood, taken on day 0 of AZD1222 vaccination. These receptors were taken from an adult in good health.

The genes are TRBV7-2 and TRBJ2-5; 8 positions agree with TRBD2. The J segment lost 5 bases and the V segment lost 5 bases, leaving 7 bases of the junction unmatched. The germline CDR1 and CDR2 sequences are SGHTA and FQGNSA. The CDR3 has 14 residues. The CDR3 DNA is TGTGCCAGCAGCCTCGGGGGGGTAGGGGAGACCCAGTACTTC. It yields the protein CASSLGGVGETQYF.

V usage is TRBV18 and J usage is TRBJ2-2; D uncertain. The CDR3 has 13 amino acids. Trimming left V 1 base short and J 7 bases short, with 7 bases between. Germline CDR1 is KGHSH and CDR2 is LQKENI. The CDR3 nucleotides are TGTGCCAGCTCACCACAGGGAAACGGGGAGCTGTTTTTT. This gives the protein CASSPQGNGELFF.

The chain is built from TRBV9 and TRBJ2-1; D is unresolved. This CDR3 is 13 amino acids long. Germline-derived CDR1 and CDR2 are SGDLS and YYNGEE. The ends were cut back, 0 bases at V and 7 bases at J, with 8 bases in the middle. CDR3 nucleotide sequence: TGTGCCAGCAGCGTAGTTTTGGGGAATGAGCAGTTCTTC. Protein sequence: CASSVVLGNEQFF.

CDR3 amino acids: CASSFQLGQPQHF. In DNA, the CDR3 is TGTGCCAGCAGCTTTCAGTTGGGTCAGCCCCAGCATTTT. The chain carries TRBV7-6 and TRBJ1-5; D gene ambiguous. V lost 3 bases to trimming and J lost 6 bases, with 9 bases between them. The CDR3 covers 13 residues. Germline V gene lookup returns CDR1 SGHVS and CDR2 FNYEAQ.

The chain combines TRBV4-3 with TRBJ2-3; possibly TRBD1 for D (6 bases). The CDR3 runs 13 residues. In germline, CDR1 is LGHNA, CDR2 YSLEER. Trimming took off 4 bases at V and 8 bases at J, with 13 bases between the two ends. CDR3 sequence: CASSPGAKGTQYF. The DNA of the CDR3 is TGCGCCAGCAGCCCAGGGGCCAAAGGTACGCAGTATTTT.

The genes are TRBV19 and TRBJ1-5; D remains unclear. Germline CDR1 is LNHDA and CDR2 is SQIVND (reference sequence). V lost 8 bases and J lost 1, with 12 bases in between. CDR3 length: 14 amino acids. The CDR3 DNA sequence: TGTGCCAGTTCCGGTCTAGGGAGCAATCAGCCCCAGCATTTT. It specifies CASSGLGSNQPQHF. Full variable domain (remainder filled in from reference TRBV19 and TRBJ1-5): DGGITQSPKYLFRKEGQNVTLSCEQNLNHDAMYWYRQDPGQGLRLIYYSQIVNDFQKGDIAEGYSVSREKKESFPLTVTSAQKNPTAFYLCASSGLGSNQPQHFGDGTRLSIL.

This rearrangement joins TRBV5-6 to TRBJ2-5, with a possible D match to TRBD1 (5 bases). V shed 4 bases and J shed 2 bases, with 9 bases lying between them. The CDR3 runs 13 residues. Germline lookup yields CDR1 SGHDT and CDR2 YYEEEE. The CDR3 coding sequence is TGTGCCAGCAGCCGCGACAGACAAGAGACCCAGTACTTC. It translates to CASSRDRQETQYF.

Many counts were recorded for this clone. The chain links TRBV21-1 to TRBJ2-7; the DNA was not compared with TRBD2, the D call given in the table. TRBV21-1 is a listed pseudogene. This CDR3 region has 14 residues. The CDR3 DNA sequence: TGTGCCAGCAGCGCCAGGACTAGGTGCTACGAGCAGTACTTC. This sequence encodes CASSARTRCYEQYF.

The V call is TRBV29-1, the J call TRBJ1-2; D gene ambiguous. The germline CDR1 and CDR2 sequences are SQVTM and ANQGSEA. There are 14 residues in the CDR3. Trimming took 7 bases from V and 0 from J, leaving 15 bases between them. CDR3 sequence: CSGRVGSANYGYTF. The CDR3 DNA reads TGCAGCGGACGGGTGGGCAGCGCTAACTATGGCTACACCTTC.

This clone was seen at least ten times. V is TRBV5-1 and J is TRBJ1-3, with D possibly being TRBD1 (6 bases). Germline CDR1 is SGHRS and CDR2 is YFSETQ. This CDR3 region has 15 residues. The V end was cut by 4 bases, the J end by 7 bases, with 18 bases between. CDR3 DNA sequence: TGCGCCAGCAGCCCGGCGGGGGGGCCGGGGAACACCATATATTTT. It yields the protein CASSPAGGPGNTIYF.

CDR3 amino acids: CASSEPGGNFHEQYF. The CDR3 DNA follows: TGTGCCAGCAGCGAACCAGGGGGTAATTTTCACGAGCAGTACTTC. J is TRBJ2-7 and V is TRBV14; 7 bases map to TRBD1. The CDR3 is 15 residues long. Germline CDR1 and CDR2: SGHDN and FVKESK. V trimming: 5 bases; J trimming: 5 bases; junction bases outside the gene matches: 12.

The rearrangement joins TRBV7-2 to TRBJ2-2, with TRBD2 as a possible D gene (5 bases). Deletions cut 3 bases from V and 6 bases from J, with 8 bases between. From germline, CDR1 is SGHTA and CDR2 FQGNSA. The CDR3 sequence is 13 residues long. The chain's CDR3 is CASSLDWSGELFF. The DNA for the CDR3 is TGTGCCAGCAGCTTGGACTGGTCCGGGGAGCTGTTTTTT. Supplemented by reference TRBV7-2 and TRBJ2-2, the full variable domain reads GAGVSQSPSNKVTEKGKDVELRCDPISGHTALYWYRQSLGQGLEFLIYFQGNSAPDKSGLPSDRFSAERTGGSVSTLTIQRTQQEDSAVYLCASSLDWSGELFFGEGSRLTVL.

The CDR3 reads CASSLGWELFF. The DNA of the CDR3 is TGTGCCAGCAGCTTGGGTTGGGAGCTGTTTTTT. The chain employs TRBV5-6 and TRBJ2-2; D is uncertain. This CDR3 comprises 11 residues. CDR1 is SGHDT and CDR2 is YYEEEE in the germline V gene. The V end lost 0 bases, the J end lost 9 bases, and 3 bases lay between the germline ends.

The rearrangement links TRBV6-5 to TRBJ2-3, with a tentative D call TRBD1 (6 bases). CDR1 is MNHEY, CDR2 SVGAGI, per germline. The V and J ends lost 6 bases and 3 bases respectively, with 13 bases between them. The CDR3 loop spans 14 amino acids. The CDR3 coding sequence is TGTGCCAGCAGAGTTCACAGGGAGACAGATACGCAGTATTTT. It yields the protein CASRVHRETDTQYF.

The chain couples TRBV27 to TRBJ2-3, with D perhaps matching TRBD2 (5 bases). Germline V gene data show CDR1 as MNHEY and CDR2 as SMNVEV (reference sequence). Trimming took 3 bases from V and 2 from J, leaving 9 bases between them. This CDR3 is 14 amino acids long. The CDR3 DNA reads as TGTGCCAGCAGTTTTCAGCGGCCCACAGATACGCAGTATTTT. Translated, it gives CASSFQRPTDTQYF.

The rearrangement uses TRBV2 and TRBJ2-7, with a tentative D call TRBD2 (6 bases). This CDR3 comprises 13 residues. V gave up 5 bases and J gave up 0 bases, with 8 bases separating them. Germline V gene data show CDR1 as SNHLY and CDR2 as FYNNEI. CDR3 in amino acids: CASSLGGSYEQYF. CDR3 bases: TGTGCCAGCAGTCTGGGGGGCTCCTACGAGCAGTACTTC.

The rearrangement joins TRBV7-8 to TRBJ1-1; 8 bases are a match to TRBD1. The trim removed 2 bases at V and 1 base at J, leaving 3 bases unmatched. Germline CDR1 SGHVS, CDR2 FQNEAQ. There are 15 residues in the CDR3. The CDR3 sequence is CASSLQGAQNTEAFF. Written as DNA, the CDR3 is TGTGCCAGCAGCTTACAGGGGGCGCAGAACACTGAAGCTTTCTTT.

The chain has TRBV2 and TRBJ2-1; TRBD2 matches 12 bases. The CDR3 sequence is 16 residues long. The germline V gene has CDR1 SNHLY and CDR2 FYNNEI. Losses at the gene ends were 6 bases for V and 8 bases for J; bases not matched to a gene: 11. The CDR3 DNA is TGTGCCAGCAGCGAGTCTCTAGCGGGAGGGTTCGATGAGCAGTTCTTC. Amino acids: CASSESLAGGFDEQFF.

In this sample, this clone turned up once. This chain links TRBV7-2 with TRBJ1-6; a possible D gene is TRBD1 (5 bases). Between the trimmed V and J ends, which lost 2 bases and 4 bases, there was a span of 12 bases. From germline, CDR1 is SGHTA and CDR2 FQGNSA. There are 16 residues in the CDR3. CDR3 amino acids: CASSLFSGGYNSPLHF. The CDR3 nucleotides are TGTGCCAGCAGCTTATTTTCGGGGGGGTATAATTCACCCCTCCACTTT.

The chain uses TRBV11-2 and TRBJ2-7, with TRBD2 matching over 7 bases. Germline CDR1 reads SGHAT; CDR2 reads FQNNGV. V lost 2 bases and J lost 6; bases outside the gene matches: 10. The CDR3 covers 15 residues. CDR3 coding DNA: TGTGCCAGCAGCTTAATTTGGGGGGGGACTGGCGAGCAGTACTTC. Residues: CASSLIWGGTGEQYF.

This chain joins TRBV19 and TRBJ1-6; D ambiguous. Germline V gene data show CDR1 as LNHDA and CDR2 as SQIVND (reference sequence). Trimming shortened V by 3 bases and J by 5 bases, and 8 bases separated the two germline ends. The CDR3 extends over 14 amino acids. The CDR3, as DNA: TGTGCCAGTAGTATCAACAGCGATAATTCACCCCTCCACTTT. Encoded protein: CASSINSDNSPLHF.

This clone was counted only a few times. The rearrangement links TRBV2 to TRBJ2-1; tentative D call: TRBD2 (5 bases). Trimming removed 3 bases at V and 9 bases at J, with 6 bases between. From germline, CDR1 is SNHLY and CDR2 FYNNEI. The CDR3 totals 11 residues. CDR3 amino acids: CASSDRGEQFF. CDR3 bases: TGTGCCAGCAGTGACCGGGGTGAGCAGTTCTTC.

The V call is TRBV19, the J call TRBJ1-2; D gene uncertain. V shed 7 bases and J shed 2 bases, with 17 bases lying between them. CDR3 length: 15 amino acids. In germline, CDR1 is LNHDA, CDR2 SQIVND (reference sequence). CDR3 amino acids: CASTRSPRENYGYTF. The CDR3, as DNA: TGTGCCAGTACCCGCTCTCCCCGGGAAAACTATGGCTACACCTTC.

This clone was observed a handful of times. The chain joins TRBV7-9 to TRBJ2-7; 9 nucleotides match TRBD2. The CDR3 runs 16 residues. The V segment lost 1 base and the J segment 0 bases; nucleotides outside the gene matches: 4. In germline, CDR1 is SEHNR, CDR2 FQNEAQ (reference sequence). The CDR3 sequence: CASSLGGGRASYEQYF. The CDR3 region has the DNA TGTGCCAGCAGCTTAGGCGGCGGGAGGGCCTCCTACGAGCAGTACTTC.

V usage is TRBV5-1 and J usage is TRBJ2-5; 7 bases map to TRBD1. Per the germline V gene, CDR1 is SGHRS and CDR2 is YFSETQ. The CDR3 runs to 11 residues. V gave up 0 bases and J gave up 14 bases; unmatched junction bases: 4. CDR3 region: CASSLEGATYF. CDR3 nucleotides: TGCGCCAGCAGCTTGGAGGGGGCAACCTACTTC.

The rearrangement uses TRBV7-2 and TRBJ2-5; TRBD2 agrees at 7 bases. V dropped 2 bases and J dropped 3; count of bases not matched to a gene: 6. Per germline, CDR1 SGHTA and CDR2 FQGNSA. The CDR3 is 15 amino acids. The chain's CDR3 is CASSLQAGSEETQYF. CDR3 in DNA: TGTGCCAGCAGCTTACAAGCGGGATCGGAAGAGACCCAGTACTTC. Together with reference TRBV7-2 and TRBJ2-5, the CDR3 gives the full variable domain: GAGVSQSPSNKVTEKGKDVELRCDPISGHTALYWYRQSLGQGLEFLIYFQGNSAPDKSGLPSDRFSAERTGGSVSTLTIQRTQQEDSAVYLCASSLQAGSEETQYFGPGTRLLVL.

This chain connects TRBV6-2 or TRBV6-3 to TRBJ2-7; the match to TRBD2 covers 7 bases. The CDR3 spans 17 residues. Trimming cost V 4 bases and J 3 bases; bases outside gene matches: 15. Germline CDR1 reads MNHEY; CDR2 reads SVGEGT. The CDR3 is CASSLVRGTSGLYEQYF. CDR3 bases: TGTGCCAGCAGTTTAGTGCGGGGGACCTCCGGACTCTACGAGCAGTACTTC.

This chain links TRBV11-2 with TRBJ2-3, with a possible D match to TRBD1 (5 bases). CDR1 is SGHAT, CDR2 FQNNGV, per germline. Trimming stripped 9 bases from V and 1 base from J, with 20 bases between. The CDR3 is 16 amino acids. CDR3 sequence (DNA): TGTGCCAGTTTGCAGGGAAGGTCTGTTGGCACAGATACGCAGTATTTT. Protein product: CASLQGRSVGTDTQYF.

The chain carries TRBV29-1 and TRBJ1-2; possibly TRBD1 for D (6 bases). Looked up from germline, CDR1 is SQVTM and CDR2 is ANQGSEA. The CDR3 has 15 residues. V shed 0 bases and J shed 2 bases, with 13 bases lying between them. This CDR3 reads CSVEEGGAQNYGYTF. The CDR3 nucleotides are TGCAGCGTTGAAGAAGGGGGGGCGCAGAACTATGGCTACACCTTC.

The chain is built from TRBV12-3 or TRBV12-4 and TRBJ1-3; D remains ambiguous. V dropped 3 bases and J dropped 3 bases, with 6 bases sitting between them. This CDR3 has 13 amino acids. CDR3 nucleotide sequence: TGTGCCAGCAGTTTTGAGGTTGGAAACACCATATATTTT. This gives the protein CASSFEVGNTIYF.

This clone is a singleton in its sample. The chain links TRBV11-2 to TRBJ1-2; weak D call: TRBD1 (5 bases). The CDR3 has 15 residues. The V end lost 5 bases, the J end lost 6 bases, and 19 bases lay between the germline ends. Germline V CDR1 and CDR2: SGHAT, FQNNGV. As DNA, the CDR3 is TGTGCCAGCAGCCCAGAGGGGACGCGGCTCAATGGCTACACCTTC. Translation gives CASSPEGTRLNGYTF. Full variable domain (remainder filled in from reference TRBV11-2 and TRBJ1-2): EAGVAQSPRYKIIEKRQSVAFWCNPISGHATLYWYQQILGQGPKLLIQFQNNGVVDDSQLPKDRFSAERLKGVDSTLKIQPAKLEDSAVYLCASSPEGTRLNGYTFGSGTRLTVV.

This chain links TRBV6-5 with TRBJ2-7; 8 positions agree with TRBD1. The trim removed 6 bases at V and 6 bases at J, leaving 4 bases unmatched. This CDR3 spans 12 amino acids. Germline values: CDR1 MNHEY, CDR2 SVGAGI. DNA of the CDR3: TGTGCCAGCAGGAGGACAGGGAGCGAGCAGTACTTC. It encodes CASRRTGSEQYF.